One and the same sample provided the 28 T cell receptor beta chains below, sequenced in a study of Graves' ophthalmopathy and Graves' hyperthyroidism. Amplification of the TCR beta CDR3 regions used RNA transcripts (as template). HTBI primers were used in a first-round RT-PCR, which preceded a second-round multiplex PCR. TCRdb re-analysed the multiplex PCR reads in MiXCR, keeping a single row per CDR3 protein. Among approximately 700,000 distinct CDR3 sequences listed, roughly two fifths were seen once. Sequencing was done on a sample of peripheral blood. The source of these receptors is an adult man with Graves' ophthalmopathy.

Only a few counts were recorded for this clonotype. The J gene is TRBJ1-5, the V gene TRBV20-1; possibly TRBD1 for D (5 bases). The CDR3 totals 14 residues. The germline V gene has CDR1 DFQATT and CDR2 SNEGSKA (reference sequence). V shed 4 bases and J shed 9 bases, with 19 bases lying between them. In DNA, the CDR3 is TGCAGTGCTAAAGTAGGGGCCGCTGAGGGGCCCCAGCATTTT. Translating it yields CSAKVGAAEGPQHF.

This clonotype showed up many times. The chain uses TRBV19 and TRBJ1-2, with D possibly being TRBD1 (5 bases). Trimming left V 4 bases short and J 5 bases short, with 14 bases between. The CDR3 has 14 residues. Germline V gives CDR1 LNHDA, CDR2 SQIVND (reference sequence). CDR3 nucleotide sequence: TGTGCCAGTAGTACGGGACGGATTCATTATGGCTACACCTTC. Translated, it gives CASSTGRIHYGYTF.

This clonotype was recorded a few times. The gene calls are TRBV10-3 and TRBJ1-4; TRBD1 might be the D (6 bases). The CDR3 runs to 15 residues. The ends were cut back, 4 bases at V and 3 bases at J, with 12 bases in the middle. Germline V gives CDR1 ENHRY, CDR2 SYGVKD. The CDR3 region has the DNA TGTGCCATCAGTGTCTCCGGGGGCTCTAATGAAAAACTGTTTTTT. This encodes CAISVSGGSNEKLFF.

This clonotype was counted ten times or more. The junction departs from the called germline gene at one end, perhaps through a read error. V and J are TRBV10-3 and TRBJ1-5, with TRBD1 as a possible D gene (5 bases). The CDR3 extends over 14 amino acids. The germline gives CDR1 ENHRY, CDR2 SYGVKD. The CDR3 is CASSADTYYQPQHF. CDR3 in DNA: TGTGCCAGCAGTGCGGACACTTATTATCAGCCCCAGCATTTT.

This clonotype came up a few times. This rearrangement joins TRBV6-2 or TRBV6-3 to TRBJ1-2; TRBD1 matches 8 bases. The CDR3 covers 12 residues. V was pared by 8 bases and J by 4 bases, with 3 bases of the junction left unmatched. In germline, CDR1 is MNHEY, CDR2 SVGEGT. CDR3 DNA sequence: TGTGCCAGCTCGGGACAGGCCTATGGCTACACCTTC. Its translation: CASSGQAYGYTF.

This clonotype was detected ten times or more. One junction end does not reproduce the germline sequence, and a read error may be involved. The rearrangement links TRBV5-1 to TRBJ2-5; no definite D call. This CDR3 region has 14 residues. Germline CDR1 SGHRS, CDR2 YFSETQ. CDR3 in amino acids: CASSSGRIQEAQYF. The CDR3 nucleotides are TGCGCCAGCAGCTCCGGACGGATCCAAGAGGCCCAGTACTTC.

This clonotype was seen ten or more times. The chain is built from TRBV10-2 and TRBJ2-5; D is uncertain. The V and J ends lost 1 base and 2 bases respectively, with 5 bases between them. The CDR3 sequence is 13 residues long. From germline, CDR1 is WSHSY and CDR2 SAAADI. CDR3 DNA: TGCGCCAGCAGTGAGTTTCAACAAGAGACCCAGTACTTC. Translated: CASSEFQQETQYF.

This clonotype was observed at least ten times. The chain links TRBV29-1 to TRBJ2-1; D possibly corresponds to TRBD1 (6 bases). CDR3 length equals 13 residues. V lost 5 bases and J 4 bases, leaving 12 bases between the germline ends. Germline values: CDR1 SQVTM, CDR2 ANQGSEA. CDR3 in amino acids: CSVMGQAYNEQFF. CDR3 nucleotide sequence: TGCAGCGTTATGGGACAAGCTTACAATGAGCAGTTCTTC.

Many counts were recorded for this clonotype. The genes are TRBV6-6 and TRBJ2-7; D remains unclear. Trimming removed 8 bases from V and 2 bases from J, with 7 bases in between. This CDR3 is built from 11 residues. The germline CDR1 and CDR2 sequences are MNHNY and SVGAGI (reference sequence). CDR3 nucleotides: TGTGCCAGCGCCGGCGCCTACGAGCAGTACTTC. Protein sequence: CASAGAYEQYF.

CDR3 amino acids: CSVDLGGNTIYF. The CDR3 DNA is TGCAGCGTTGATCTGGGGGGGAACACCATATATTTT. This chain joins TRBV29-1 and TRBJ1-3; D may be TRBD1 (5 bases). The CDR3 length is 12 residues. The germline V gene encodes CDR1 SQVTM and CDR2 ANQGSEA. Trimming cost V 3 bases and J 7 bases, with 10 bases left between them.

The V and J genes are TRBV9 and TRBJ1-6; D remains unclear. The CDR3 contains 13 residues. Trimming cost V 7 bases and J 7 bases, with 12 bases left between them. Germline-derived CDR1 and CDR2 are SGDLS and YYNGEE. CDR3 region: CASSASQNSPLHF. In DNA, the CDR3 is TGTGCCAGCTCCGCTTCACAGAATTCACCCCTCCACTTT. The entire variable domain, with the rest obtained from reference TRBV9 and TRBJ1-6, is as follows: DSGVTQTPKHLITATGQRVTLRCSPRSGDLSVYWYQQSLDQGLQFLIQYYNGEERAKGNILERFSAQQFPDLHSELNLSSLELGDSALYFCASSASQNSPLHFGNGTRLTVT.

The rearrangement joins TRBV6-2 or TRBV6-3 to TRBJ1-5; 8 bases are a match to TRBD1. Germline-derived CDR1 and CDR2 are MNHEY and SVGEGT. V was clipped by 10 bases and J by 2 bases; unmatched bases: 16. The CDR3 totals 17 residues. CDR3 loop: CATRRGQAYGGNQPQHF. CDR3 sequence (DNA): TGTGCCACCCGTCGGGGACAGGCCTATGGAGGCAATCAGCCCCAGCATTTT.

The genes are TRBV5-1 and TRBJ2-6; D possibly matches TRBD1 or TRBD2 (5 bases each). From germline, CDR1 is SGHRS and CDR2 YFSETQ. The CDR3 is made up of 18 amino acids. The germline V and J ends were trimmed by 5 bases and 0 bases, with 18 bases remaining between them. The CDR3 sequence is CASRRAGTSLSGANVLTF. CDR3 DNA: TGCGCCAGCAGGAGGGCCGGGACGTCCCTCTCTGGGGCCAACGTCCTGACTTTC.

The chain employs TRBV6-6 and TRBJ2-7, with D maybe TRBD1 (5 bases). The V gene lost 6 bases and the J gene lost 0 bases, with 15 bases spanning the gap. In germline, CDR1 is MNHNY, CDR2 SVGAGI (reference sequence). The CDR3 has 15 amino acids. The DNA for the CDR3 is TGTGCCAGCAGGGGGCTTAAGTTGAGCTCCTACGAGCAGTACTTC. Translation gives CASRGLKLSSYEQYF.

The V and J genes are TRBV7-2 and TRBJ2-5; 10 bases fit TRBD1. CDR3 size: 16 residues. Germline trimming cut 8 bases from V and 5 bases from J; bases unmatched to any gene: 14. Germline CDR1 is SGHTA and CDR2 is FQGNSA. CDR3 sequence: CASSPPTGGFRETQYF. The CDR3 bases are TGTGCCAGCTCACCACCGACAGGGGGCTTTCGGGAGACCCAGTACTTC.

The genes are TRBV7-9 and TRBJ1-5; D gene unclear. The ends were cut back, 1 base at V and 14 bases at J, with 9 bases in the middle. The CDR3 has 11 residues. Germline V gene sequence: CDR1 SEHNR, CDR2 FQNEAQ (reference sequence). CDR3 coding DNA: TGTGCCAGCAGCTTAGGGGCTCATGAGCATTTT. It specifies CASSLGAHEHF.

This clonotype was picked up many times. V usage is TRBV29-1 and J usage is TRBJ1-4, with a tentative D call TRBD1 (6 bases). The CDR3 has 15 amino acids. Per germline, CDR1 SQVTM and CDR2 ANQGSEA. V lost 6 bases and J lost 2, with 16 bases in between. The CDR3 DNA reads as TGCAGCGTCCAGTGGCGGGGGCGGACTAATGAAAAACTGTTTTTT. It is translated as CSVQWRGRTNEKLFF.

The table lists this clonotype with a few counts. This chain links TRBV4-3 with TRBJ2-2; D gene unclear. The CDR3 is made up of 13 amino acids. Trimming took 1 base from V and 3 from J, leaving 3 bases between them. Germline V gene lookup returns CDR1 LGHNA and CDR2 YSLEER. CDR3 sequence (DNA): TGCGCCAGCAGCCAAGGTCACACCGGGGAGCTGTTTTTT. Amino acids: CASSQGHTGELFF.

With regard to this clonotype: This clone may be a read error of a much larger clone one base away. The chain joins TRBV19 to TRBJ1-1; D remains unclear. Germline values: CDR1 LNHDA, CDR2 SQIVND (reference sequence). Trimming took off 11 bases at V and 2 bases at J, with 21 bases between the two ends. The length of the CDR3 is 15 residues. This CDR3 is CACTGERVVNTEAFF. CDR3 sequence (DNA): TGTGCCTGTACTGGAGAGAGGGTGGTTAACACTGAAGCTTTCTTT.

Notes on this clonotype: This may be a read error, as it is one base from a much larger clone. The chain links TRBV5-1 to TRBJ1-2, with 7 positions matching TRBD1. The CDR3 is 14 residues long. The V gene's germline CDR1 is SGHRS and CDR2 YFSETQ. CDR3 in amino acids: CASRRTGAQDGHTF. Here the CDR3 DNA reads TGCGCCAGCAGACGGACAGGAGCCCAAGATGGCCACACCTTC.

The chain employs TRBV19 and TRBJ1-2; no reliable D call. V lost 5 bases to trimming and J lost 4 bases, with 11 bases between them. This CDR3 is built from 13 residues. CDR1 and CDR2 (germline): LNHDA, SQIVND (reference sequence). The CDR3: CASSPEVFYGYTF. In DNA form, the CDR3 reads TGTGCCAGTAGTCCCGAGGTGTTCTATGGCTACACCTTC.

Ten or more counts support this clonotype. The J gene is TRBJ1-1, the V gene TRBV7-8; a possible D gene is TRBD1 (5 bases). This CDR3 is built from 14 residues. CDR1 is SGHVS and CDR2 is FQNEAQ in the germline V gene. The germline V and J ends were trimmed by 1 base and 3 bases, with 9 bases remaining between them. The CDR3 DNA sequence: TGTGCCAGCAGCTTAGGGGGGGGTTACACTGAAGCTTTCTTT. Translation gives CASSLGGGYTEAFF.

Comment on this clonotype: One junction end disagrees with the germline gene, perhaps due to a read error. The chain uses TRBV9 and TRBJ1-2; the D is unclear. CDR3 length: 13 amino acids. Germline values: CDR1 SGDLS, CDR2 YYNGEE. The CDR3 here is CASSRDPNYGYTF. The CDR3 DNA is TGCGCCAGTTCCCGGGATCCTAACTATGGCTACACCTTC.

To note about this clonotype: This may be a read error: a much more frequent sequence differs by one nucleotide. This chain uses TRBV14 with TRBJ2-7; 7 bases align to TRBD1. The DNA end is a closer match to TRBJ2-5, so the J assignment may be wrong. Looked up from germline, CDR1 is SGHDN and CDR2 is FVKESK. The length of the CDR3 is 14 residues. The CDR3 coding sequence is TGTGCCAGCAGCCAATGGGACAGAGAAGGGACCCAGTACTTC. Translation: CASSQWDREGTQYF.

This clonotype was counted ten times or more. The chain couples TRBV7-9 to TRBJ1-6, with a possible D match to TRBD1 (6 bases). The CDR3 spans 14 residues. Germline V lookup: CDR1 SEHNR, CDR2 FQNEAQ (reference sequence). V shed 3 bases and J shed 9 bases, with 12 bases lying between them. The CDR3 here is CASSLSQGSSPLHF. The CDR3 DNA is TGTGCCAGCAGCTTGAGCCAGGGGAGTTCACCCCTCCACTTT.

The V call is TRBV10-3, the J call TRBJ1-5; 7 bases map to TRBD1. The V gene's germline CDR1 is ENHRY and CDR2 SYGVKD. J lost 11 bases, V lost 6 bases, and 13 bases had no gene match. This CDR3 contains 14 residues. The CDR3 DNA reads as TGTGCCATCAGGAGTCGGGACAGCCAAGAGACCCAGCATTTT. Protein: CAIRSRDSQETQHF.

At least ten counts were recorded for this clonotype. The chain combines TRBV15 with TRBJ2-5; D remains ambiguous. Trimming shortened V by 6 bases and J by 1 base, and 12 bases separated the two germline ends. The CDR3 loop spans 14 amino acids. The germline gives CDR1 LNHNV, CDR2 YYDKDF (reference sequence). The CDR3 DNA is TGTGCCACCAGTGTGGACGCGGCCCAAGAGACCCAGTACTTC. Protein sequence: CATSVDAAQETQYF.

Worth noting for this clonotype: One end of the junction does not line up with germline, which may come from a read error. CDR3 sequence: CAISGAYKSPLHF. The CDR3 nucleotides read TGTGCCATCAGTGGGGCGTATAAATCACCCCTCCACTTT. The rearrangement links TRBV10-3 to TRBJ1-6; D is uncertain. The CDR3 totals 13 residues. Germline CDR1 reads ENHRY; CDR2 reads SYGVKD.